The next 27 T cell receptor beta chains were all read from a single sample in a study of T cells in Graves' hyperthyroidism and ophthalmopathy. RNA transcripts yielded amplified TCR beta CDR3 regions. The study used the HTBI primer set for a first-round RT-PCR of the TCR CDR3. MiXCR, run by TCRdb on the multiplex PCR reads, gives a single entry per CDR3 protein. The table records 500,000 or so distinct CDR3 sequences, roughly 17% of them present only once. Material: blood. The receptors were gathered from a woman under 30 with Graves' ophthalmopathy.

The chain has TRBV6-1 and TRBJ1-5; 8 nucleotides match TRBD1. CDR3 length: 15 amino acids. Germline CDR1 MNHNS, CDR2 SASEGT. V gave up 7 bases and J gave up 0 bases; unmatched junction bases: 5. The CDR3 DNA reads TGTGCCAGCAAAAAAACAGGGGGTAGCAATCAGCCCCAGCATTTT. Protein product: CASKKTGGSNQPQHF.

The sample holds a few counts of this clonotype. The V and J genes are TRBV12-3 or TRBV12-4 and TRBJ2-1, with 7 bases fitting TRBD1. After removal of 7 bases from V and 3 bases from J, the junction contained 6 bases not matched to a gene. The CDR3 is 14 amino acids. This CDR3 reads CASTGQLDYNEQFF. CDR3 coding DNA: TGTGCCAGCACGGGACAGCTGGACTACAATGAGCAGTTCTTC.

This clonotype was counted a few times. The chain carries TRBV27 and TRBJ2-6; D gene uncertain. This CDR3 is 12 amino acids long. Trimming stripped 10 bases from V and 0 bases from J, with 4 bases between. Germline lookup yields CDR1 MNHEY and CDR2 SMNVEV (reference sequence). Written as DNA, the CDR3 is TGTGCCACCCTCTCTGGGGCCAACGTCCTGACTTTC. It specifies CATLSGANVLTF.

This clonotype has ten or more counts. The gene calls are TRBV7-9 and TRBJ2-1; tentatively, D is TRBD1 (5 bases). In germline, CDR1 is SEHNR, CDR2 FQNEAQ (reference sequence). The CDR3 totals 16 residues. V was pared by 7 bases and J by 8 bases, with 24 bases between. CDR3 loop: CASIRTHVQGGDEQFF. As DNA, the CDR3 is TGTGCCAGCATCCGCACCCACGTGCAGGGTGGAGATGAGCAGTTCTTC.

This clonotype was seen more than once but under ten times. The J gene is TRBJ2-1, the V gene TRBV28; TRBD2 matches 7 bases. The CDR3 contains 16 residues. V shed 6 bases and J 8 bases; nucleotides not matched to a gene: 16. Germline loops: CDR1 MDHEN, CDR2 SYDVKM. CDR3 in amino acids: CASSPREGLRADEQFF. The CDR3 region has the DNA TGTGCCAGCAGCCCAAGGGAGGGCCTAAGAGCGGATGAGCAGTTCTTC.

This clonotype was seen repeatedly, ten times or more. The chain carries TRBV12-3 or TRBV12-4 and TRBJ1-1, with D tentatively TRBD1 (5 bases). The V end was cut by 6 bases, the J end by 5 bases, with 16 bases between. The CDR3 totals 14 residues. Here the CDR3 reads CASSPTDSQTEAFF. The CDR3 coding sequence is TGTGCCAGCAGCCCTACAGACAGCCAGACTGAAGCTTTCTTT.

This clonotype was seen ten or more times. The chain's CDR3 is CASSLDQGDIQYF. CDR3 sequence (DNA): TGTGCCAGCAGTTTAGATCAGGGGGACATTCAGTACTTC. The V gene is TRBV12-3 or TRBV12-4, the J gene TRBJ2-4, with 7 bases that match TRBD1. V lost 1 base, J lost 8 bases, and 2 bases stayed unmatched. The CDR3 is 13 residues long.

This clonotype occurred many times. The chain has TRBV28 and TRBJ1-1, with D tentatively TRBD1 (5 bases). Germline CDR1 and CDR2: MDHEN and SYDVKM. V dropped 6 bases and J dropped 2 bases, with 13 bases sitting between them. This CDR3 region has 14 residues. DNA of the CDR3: TGTGCCAGCAGGGGACGGATCCTTAACACTGAAGCTTTCTTT. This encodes CASRGRILNTEAFF.

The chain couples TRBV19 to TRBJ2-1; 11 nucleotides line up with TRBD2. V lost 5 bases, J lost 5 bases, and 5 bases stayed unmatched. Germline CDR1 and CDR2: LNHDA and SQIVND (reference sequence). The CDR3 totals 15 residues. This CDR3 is CASSSIAGGDNEQFF. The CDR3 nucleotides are TGTGCCAGTAGTTCCATAGCGGGAGGGGACAATGAGCAGTTCTTC.

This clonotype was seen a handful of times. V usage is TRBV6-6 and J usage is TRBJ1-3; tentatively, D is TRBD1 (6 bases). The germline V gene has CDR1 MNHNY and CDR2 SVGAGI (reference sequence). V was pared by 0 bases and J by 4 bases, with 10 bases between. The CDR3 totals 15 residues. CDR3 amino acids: CASSYSAGEGNTIYF. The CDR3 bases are TGTGCCAGCAGTTACTCGGCAGGGGAAGGAAACACCATATATTTT.

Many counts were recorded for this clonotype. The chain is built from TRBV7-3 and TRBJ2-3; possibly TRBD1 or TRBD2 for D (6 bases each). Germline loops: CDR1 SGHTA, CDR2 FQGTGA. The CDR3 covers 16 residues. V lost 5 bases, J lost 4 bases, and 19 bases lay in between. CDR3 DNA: TGTGCCAGCAGCCAATGGGGGGCCCCAGGGGCAGATACGCAGTATTTT. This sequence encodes CASSQWGAPGADTQYF.

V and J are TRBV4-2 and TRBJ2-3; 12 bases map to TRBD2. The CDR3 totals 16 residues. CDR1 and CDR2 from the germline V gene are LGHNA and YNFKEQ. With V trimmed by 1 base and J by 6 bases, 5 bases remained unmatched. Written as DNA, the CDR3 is TGTGCCAGCAGCCAAGCTAGCGGGGGGGCCTCTGATACGCAGTATTTT. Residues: CASSQASGGASDTQYF.

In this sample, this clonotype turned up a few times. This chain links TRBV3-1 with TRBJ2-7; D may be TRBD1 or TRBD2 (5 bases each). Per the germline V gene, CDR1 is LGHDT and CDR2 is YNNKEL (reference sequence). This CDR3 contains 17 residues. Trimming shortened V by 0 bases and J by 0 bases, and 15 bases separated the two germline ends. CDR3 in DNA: TGTGCCAGCAGCCAAGAACTTGGGGGTGCTACCTCCTACGAGCAGTACTTC. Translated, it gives CASSQELGGATSYEQYF.

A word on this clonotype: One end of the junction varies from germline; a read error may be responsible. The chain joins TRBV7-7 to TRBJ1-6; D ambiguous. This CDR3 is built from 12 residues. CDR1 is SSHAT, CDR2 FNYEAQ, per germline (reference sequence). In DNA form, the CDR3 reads TGTGCTAGCAGCCTTCGGACGCGTCCCCTCCACTTT. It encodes CASSLRTRPLHF.

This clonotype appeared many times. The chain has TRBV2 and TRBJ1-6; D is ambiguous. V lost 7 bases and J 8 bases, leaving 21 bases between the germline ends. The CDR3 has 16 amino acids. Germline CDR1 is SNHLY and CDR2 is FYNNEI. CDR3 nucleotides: TGTGCCAGCACATCTGGACTTACCTCGGCCGATTCACCCCTCCACTTT. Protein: CASTSGLTSADSPLHF. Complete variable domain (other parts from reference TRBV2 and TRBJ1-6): EPEVTQTPSHQVTQMGQEVILRCVPISNHLYFYWYRQILGQKVEFLVSFYNNEISEKSEIFDDQFSVERPDGSNFTLKIRSTKLEDSAMYFCASTSGLTSADSPLHFGNGTRLTVT.

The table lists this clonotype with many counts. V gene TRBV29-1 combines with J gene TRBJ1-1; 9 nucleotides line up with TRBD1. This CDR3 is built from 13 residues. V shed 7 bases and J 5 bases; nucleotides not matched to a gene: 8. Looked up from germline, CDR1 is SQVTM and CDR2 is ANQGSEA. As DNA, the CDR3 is TGCAGCGGATGGACAGGGGAGGGGACTGAAGCTTTCTTT. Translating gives CSGWTGEGTEAFF.

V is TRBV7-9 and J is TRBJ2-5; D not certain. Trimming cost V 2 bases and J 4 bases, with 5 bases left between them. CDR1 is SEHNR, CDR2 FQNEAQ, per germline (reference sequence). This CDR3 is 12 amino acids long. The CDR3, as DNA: TGTGCCAGCAGCTTAATCTTAGAGACCCAGTACTTC. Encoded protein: CASSLILETQYF. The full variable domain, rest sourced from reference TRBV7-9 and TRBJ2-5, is DTGVSQNPRHKITKRGQNVTFRCDPISEHNRLYWYRQTLGQGPEFLTYFQNEAQLEKSRLLSDRFSAERPKGSFSTLEIQRTEQGDSAMYLCASSLILETQYFGPGTRLLVL.

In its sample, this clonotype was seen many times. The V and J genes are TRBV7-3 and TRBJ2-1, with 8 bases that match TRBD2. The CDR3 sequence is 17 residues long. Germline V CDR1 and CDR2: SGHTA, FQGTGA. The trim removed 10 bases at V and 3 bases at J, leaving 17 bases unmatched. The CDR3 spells CAILHLSGESHYNEQFF. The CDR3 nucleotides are TGTGCCATCCTCCATCTTAGCGGGGAGTCCCACTACAATGAGCAGTTCTTC.

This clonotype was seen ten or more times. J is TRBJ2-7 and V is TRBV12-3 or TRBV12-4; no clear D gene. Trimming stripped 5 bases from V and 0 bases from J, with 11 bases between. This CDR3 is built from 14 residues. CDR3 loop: CASSPRVSSYEQYF. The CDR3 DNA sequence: TGTGCCAGCAGTCCCCGGGTGAGCTCCTACGAGCAGTACTTC.

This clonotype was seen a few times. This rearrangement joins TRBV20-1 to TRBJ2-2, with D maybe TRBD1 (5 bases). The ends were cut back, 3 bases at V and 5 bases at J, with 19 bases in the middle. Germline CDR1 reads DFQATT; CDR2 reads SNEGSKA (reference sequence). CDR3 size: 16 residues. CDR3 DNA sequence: TGCAGTGCTAGTTACCCTCGCAAGACAGAGACCGGGGAGCTGTTTTTT. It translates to CSASYPRKTETGELFF.

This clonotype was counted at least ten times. The CDR3 DNA follows: TGCAGCGTTGTGGGGGGAAGGGCTGAAGCTTTCTTT. Amino acid sequence: CSVVGGRAEAFF. The rearrangement uses TRBV29-1 and TRBJ1-1, with a tentative D call TRBD1 (5 bases). Germline V CDR1 and CDR2: SQVTM, ANQGSEA. Trimming shortened V by 4 bases and J by 6 bases, and 12 bases separated the two germline ends. CDR3 size: 12 residues.

The CDR3 region has the DNA TGCGCCAGCAGCTTGTCCCTAGCTCAGTTTGGCAATGAGCAGTTCTTC. Its translation is CASSLSLAQFGNEQFF. The chain combines TRBV5-1 with TRBJ2-1; a possible D gene is TRBD2 (5 bases). Trimming pared 1 base from V and 6 bases from J, leaving 17 bases between. Per germline, CDR1 SGHRS and CDR2 YFSETQ. The CDR3 covers 16 residues.

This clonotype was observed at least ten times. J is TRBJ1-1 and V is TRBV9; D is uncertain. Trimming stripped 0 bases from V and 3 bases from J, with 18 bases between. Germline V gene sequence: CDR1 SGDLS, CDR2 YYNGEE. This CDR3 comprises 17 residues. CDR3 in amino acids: CASSVEPGRVSDTEAFF. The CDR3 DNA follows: TGTGCCAGCAGCGTAGAACCGGGGAGGGTTTCGGACACTGAAGCTTTCTTT.

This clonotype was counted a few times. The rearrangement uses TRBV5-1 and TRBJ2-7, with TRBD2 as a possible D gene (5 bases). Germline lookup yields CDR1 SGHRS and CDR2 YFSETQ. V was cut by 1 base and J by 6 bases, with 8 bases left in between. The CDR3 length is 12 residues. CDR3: CASSLRGPEQYF. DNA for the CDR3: TGCGCCAGCAGCTTGCGAGGGCCCGAGCAGTACTTC.

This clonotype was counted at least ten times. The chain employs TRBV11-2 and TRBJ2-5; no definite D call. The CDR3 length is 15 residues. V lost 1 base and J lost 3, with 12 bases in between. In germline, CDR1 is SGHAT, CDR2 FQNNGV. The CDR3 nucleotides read TGTGCCAGCAGCTTAGTCGGTTCCACGGAAGAGACCCAGTACTTC. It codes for CASSLVGSTEETQYF.

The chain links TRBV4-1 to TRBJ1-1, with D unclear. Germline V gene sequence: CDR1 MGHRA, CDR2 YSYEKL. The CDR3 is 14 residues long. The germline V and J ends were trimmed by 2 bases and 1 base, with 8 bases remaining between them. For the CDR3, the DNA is TGCGCCAGCAGCCAACAGGTAGGGAACACTGAAGCTTTCTTT. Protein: CASSQQVGNTEAFF.

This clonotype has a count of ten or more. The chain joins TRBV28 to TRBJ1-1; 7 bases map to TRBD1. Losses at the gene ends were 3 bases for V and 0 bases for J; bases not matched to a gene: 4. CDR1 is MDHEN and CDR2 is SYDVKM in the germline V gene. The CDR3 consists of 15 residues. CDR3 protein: CASSFDRDMNTEAFF. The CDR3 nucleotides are TGTGCCAGCAGTTTTGACAGGGACATGAACACTGAAGCTTTCTTT.